This TCR beta chain originates from a study of cytotoxic CD8 clonotypes in ibrutinib-treated CLL. Study at large: After treatment lasting a median about twelve months, range 6 to 36, response samples were collected.

The sequencing depth, 1 in 200,000 to 1 in 1 million T cells, was the target. Assay: immunoSEQ multiplex PCR; the TCRdb copy retains only in-frame clones and omits some. The sample has 200,000 to 250,000 clones; roughly 79% are singletons. Study-wide results and limits: Clonality increased with ibrutinib response but returned toward baseline at progression.

As to this clone: The antigen remains undetermined.

The CDR3 has 14 residues. The germline V gene encodes CDR1 MNHEY and CDR2 SVGAGI. V lost 7 bases to trimming and J lost 0 bases, with 10 bases between them. The J gene is TRBJ1-5, the V gene TRBV6-5, with TRBD1 as a possible D gene (5 bases). Source: PBMCs, taken after 12 months of ibrutinib treatment. This receptor was obtained from a human donor with chronic lymphocytic leukemia. The CDR3 is CASNPTVSNQPQHF. CDR3 nucleotide sequence: TGTGCCAGCAACCCGACAGTTAGCAATCAGCCCCAGCATTTT.